A single sample gave rise to the 18 T cell receptor beta chains below, sequenced in a study of blood T cell repertoires in COVID-19. The table came from immunoSEQ multiplex PCR; TCRdb's copy has only in-frame clones and leaves some out. This sample has about 150,000 clones, with 88% found just once. Source material: peripheral blood. The receptors stem from a human donor with COVID-19, enrolled during active disease. The donor label of this sample is uncertain.

The V and J genes are TRBV5-1 and TRBJ1-2; 7 bases map to TRBD1. This CDR3 spans 14 amino acids. V gave up 2 bases and J gave up 8 bases; unmatched junction bases: 9. Germline V gives CDR1 SGHRS, CDR2 YFSETQ. In nucleotides, the CDR3 is TGCGCCAGCAGCTTAAGGGGGCGTGGGGTCGGCTACACCTTC. Encoded protein: CASSLRGRGVGYTF.

CDR3 residues: CASSLGSHPPESQYF. CDR3 nucleotide sequence: TGTGCCAGCAGCTTAGGGTCTCACCCCCCCGAGTCCCAGTACTTC. The rearrangement links TRBV11-3 to TRBJ2-5; no definite D call. The length of the CDR3 is 15 residues. Germline V gives CDR1 SGHNT, CDR2 YENEEA. Trimming took off 1 base at V and 9 bases at J, with 18 bases between the two ends.

The CDR3, as DNA: TGTGCCAGCAGCGTGACCCGGAACAGATCTGAAGCTTTCTTT. Protein sequence: CASSVTRNRSEAFF. V is TRBV7-9 and J is TRBJ1-1, with unresolved D. The CDR3 sequence is 14 residues long. V was cut by 5 bases and J by 6 bases, with 16 bases left in between. The germline V gene has CDR1 SEHNR and CDR2 FQNEAQ (reference sequence).

The chain carries TRBV3-1 (or the pseudogene TRBV3-2) and TRBJ2-1, with 11 bases fitting TRBD2. J lost 7 bases, V lost 4 bases, and 6 bases had no gene match. The germline gives CDR1 LGHDT, CDR2 YNNKEL (reference sequence). CDR3 size: 15 residues. CDR3 sequence (DNA): TGTGCCAGCAGCCTCGATTCTAGCGGGGGGAATGAGCAGTTCTTC. Amino acid sequence: CASSLDSSGGNEQFF.

The chain has TRBV9 and TRBJ2-1, with 9 nucleotides matching TRBD1. In germline, CDR1 is SGDLS, CDR2 YYNGEE. This CDR3 contains 15 residues. V lost 4 bases, J lost 2 bases, and 4 bases stayed unmatched. The CDR3 region has the DNA TGTGCCAGCAGCATCGGGACAGGGACCTACAATGAGCAGTTCTTC. It is translated as CASSIGTGTYNEQFF.

The chain uses TRBV25-1 and TRBJ1-5; D is possibly TRBD1 (5 bases). Per germline, CDR1 MGHDK and CDR2 SYGVNS. The CDR3 spans 13 residues. V lost 0 bases, J lost 7 bases, and 7 bases lay in between. Here the CDR3 DNA reads TGTGCCAGCAGTGAATACGGGGGGCAGCCCCAGCATTTT. It codes for CASSEYGGQPQHF.

The genes are TRBV6-5 and TRBJ2-1, with D maybe TRBD1 (6 bases). The V gene lost 6 bases and the J gene lost 2 bases, with 14 bases spanning the gap. CDR1 is MNHEY, CDR2 SVGAGI, per germline. The CDR3 contains 15 residues. The DNA for the CDR3 is TGTGCCAGCAGCCCCGGACAGCCCCCCTACAATGAGCAGTTCTTC. As protein: CASSPGQPPYNEQFF.

The chain links TRBV6-5 to TRBJ2-7, with 10 bases fitting TRBD2. CDR1 MNHEY and CDR2 SVGAGI come from the germline V gene. The CDR3 runs to 16 residues. Trimming cost V 0 bases and J 0 bases; bases outside gene matches: 2. CDR3 DNA: TGTGCCAGCAGTTACTCGGGACTAGCGATCTCCTACGAGCAGTACTTC. Its protein product is CASSYSGLAISYEQYF.

The rearrangement joins TRBV5-4 to TRBJ1-4, with D tentatively TRBD1 (5 bases). This CDR3 comprises 15 residues. With 4 bases removed from V and 0 bases from J, the gap between germline ends came to 10 bases. The germline V gene has CDR1 SGHNT and CDR2 YYREEE (reference sequence). The CDR3 is CASSGGVATNEKLFF. In nucleotides, the CDR3 is TGTGCCAGCAGCGGGGGGGTTGCAACTAATGAAAAACTGTTTTTT.

This clone is a singleton in its sample. The chain joins TRBV29-1 to TRBJ2-3; D gene ambiguous. This CDR3 comprises 11 residues. From germline, CDR1 is SQVTM and CDR2 ANQGSEA. The V end lost 7 bases, the J end lost 5 bases, and 10 bases lay between the germline ends. The CDR3 nucleotides read TGCAGCGGTGAGAGTTTAGATACGCAGTATTTT. Its protein is CSGESLDTQYF.

The J gene is TRBJ2-3, the V gene TRBV6-5; D may be TRBD1 (6 bases). CDR1 and CDR2 from the germline V gene are MNHEY and SVGAGI. The V gene lost 0 bases and the J gene lost 2 bases, with 12 bases spanning the gap. The CDR3 totals 16 residues. The CDR3 loop reads CASSYSAGTYTDTQYF. The CDR3 DNA reads TGTGCCAGCAGTTACTCGGCCGGGACATACACAGATACGCAGTATTTT.

This chain uses TRBV11-2 with TRBJ1-1, with a possible D match to TRBD1 (6 bases). Germline CDR1 and CDR2: SGHAT and FQNNGV. V gave up 6 bases and J gave up 2 bases, with 13 bases separating them. The CDR3 has 14 residues. The CDR3 DNA reads TGTGCCAGCAGTCGGACAGTAGAAAACACTGAAGCTTTCTTT. This encodes CASSRTVENTEAFF.

The genes are TRBV5-4 and TRBJ1-6, with 8 bases aligning to TRBD1. From germline, CDR1 is SGHNT and CDR2 YYREEE (reference sequence). The CDR3 contains 17 residues. The V segment lost 4 bases and the J segment 6 bases; nucleotides outside the gene matches: 12. The CDR3 sequence is CASSHYETGAGNSPLHF. CDR3 nucleotide sequence: TGTGCCAGCAGCCATTACGAGACAGGGGCAGGTAATTCACCCCTCCACTTT.

The chain is built from TRBV29-1 and TRBJ1-1, with TRBD1 as a possible D gene (5 bases). CDR1 is SQVTM and CDR2 is ANQGSEA in the germline V gene. This CDR3 has 13 amino acids. With 6 bases removed from V and 3 bases from J, the gap between germline ends came to 14 bases. For the CDR3, the DNA is TGCAGCGTCACAGGACCTCAGGACACTGAAGCTTTCTTT. Residues: CSVTGPQDTEAFF.

The V gene is TRBV4-1, the J gene TRBJ1-1; TRBD1 is a possible D gene (5 bases). The CDR3 has 17 amino acids. Germline V CDR1 and CDR2: MGHRA, YSYEKL. The V and J ends lost 0 bases and 1 base respectively, with 15 bases between them. CDR3 coding DNA: TGCGCCAGCAGCCAAGATCTAGGGAGGCAGGGGAACACTGAAGCTTTCTTT. The encoded protein is CASSQDLGRQGNTEAFF.

The chain recombines TRBV6-5 with TRBJ2-5; the match to TRBD2 covers 8 bases. There are 15 residues in the CDR3. The J segment lost 4 bases and the V segment lost 0 bases, leaving 4 bases of the junction unmatched. The germline CDR1 and CDR2 sequences are MNHEY and SVGAGI. CDR3 region: CASSYSSGVGETQYF. The CDR3 bases are TGTGCCAGCAGTTACTCTAGCGGGGTGGGAGAGACCCAGTACTTC.

This chain uses TRBV27 with TRBJ2-7; 10 bases align to TRBD1. The V and J ends lost 6 bases and 5 bases, in that order; junction bases with no gene match: 16. Germline lookup yields CDR1 MNHEY and CDR2 SMNVEV (reference sequence). The length of the CDR3 is 17 residues. The CDR3 sequence is CASSPGPGRQGANEQYF. The CDR3 DNA reads TGTGCCAGCAGCCCTGGGCCAGGGAGACAGGGGGCGAACGAGCAGTACTTC.

The V gene is TRBV25-1, the J gene TRBJ1-1; D uncertain. The CDR3 is 14 amino acids. V gave up 6 bases and J gave up 4 bases, with 15 bases separating them. Germline CDR1 is MGHDK and CDR2 is SYGVNS. In DNA form, the CDR3 reads TGTGCCAGCAGCCTCGGGATGAGTGGCACTGAAGCTTTCTTT. It translates to CASSLGMSGTEAFF.